These 6 T cell receptor beta chains originate from one sample sequenced in a study of blood T cell repertoires in COVID-19. The protocol was immunoSEQ multiplex PCR, while the TCRdb copy is restricted to in-frame clones and leaves out a portion. The table has a few hundred thousand clones, roughly 91% seen once. What was sequenced was PBMCs or T cells enriched from blood (not recorded which). These receptors originate from a woman aged 45-60 years who had been exposed to COVID-19.

In its sample, this clone was seen once. The chain links TRBV7-9 to TRBJ1-4; 8 bases are a match to TRBD1. This CDR3 contains 16 residues. CDR1 is SEHNR and CDR2 is FQNEAQ in the germline V gene (reference sequence). V lost 3 bases to trimming and J lost 5 bases; unmatched junction nucleotides: 8. The CDR3 DNA reads as TGTGCCAGCAGCTTCTCGCAGGGGGCGGGAAATGAAAAACTGTTTTTT. Residues: CASSFSQGAGNEKLFF. The variable domain in full, completed from reference TRBV7-9 and TRBJ1-4, reads DTGVSQNPRHKITKRGQNVTFRCDPISEHNRLYWYRQTLGQGPEFLTYFQNEAQLEKSRLLSDRFSAERPKGSFSTLEIQRTEQGDSAMYLCASSFSQGAGNEKLFFGSGTQLSVL.

The table lists this clone with a few counts. V usage is TRBV2 and J usage is TRBJ1-5; 11 positions match TRBD1. The CDR3 has 17 amino acids. J was trimmed by 3 bases and V by 2 bases; bases with no gene match: 6. The germline gives CDR1 SNHLY, CDR2 FYNNEI. The CDR3 here is CASSEWTGGFSNQPQHF. The CDR3 DNA sequence: TGTGCCAGCAGTGAATGGACAGGGGGCTTTTCCAATCAGCCCCAGCATTTT.

V and J are TRBV19 and TRBJ1-3, with TRBD1 identical over 9 bases. The CDR3 length is 17 residues. CDR1 and CDR2 (germline): LNHDA, SQIVND (reference sequence). J gave up 3 bases and V 10 bases, and 16 bases lay outside the gene matches. CDR3 sequence reads: CANLSNRDRDLGNTIYF. CDR3 coding DNA: TGTGCCAACCTCTCTAACCGGGACAGGGATCTTGGAAACACCATATATTTT.

The chain links TRBV7-9 to TRBJ1-6; no definite D call. The CDR3 extends over 12 amino acids. Germline CDR1 is SEHNR and CDR2 is FQNEAQ (reference sequence). V was cut by 1 base and J by 9 bases, with 4 bases left in between. CDR3 nucleotides: TGTGCCAGCAGCTTAGACTCTTCACCCCTCCACTTT. Translation gives CASSLDSSPLHF.

Only one count was recorded for this clone. CDR3 coding DNA: TGTGCCAGCGGCAGGGGGCTGGGAACCGGGGAGCTGTTTTTT. This gives the protein CASGRGLGTGELFF. The genes are TRBV6-5 and TRBJ2-2, with 8 bases that match TRBD1. The J segment lost 5 bases and the V segment lost 8 bases, leaving 7 bases of the junction unmatched. There are 14 residues in the CDR3. Germline CDR1 is MNHEY and CDR2 is SVGAGI.

The chain carries TRBV6-5 and TRBJ2-7; 8 nucleotides match TRBD2. The ends lost 4 bases at V and 7 bases at J; junction bases unmatched: 12. This CDR3 region has 15 residues. The germline gives CDR1 MNHEY, CDR2 SVGAGI. The CDR3 sequence is CASSSQAGAVGEQYF. For the CDR3, the DNA is TGTGCCAGCAGTTCGCAAGCGGGGGCCGTGGGTGAGCAGTACTTC.